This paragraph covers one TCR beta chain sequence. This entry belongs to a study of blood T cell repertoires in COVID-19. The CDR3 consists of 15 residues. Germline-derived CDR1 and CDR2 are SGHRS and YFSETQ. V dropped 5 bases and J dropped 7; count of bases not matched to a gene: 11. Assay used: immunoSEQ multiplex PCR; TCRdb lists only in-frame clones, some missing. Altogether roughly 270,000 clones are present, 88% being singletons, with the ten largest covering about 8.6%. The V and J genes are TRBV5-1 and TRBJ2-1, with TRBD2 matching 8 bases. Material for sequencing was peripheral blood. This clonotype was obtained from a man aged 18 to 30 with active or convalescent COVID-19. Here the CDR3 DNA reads TGCGCCAGCAGTGTCGGGGGGGCCCCTAGGAATGAGCAGTTCTTC. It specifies CASSVGGAPRNEQFF.